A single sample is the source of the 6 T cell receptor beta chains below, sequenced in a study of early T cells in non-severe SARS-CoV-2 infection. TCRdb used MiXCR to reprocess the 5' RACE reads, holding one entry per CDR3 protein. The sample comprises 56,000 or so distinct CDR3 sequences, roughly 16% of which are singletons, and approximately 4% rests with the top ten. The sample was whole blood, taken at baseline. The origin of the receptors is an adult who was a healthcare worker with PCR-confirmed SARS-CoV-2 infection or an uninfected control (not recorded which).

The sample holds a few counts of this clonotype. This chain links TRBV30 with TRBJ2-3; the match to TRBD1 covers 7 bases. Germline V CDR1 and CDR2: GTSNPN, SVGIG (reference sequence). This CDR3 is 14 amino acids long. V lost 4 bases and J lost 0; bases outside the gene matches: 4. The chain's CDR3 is CAWNRGRSTDTQYF. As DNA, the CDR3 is TGTGCCTGGAACAGGGGCCGGAGCACAGATACGCAGTATTTT.

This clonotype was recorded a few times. CDR3 amino acids: CASRTNRAYVMNTEAFF. In nucleotides, the CDR3 is TGTGCCAGCAGGACCAATCGGGCGTACGTCATGAACACTGAAGCTTTCTTT. This sequence joins TRBV6-6 and TRBJ1-1, with D unresolved. CDR1 is MNHNY and CDR2 is SVGAGI in the germline V gene (reference sequence). The CDR3 is 17 residues long. Trimming cost V 6 bases and J 0 bases, with 20 bases left between them.

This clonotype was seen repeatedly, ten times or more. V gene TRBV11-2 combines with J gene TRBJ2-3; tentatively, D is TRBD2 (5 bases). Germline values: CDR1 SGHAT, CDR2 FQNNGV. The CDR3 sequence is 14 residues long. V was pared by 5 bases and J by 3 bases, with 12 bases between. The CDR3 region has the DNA TGTGCCAGCAGCCAGGCCGGGGTAACAGATACGCAGTATTTT. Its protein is CASSQAGVTDTQYF. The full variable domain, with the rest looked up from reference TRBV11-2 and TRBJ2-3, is EAGVAQSPRYKIIEKRQSVAFWCNPISGHATLYWYQQILGQGPKLLIQFQNNGVVDDSQLPKDRFSAERLKGVDSTLKIQPAKLEDSAVYLCASSQAGVTDTQYFGPGTRLTVL.

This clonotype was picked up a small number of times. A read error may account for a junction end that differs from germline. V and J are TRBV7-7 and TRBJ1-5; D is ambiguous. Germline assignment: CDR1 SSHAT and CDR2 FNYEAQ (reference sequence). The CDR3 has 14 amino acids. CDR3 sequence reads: CASTKKDSNQPQHF. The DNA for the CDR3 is TGTGCTAGCACCAAGAAGGATAGCAATCAGCCCCAGCATTTT.

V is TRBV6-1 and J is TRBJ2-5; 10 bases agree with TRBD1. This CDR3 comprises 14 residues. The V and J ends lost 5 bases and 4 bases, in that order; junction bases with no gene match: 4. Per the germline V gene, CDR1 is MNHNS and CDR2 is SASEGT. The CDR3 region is CASSPGQGGETQYF. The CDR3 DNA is TGTGCCAGCAGTCCCGGACAGGGGGGAGAGACCCAGTACTTC.

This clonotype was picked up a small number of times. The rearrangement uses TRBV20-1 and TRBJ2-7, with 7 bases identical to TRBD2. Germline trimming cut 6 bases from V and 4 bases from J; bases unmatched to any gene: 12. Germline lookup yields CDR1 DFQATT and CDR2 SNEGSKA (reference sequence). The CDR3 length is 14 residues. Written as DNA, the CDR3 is TGCAGTGCCCTGTCAGAGGCTAGCGGATACGAGCAGTACTTC. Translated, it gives CSALSEASGYEQYF.